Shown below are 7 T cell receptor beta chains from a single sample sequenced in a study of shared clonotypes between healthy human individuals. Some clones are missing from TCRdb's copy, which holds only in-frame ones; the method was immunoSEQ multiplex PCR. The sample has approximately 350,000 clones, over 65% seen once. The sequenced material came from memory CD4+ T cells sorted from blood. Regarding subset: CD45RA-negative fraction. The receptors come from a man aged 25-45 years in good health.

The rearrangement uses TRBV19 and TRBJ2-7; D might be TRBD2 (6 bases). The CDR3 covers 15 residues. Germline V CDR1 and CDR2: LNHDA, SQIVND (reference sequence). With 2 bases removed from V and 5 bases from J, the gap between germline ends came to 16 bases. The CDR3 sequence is CASSILTEGLDEQYF. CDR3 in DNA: TGTGCCAGTAGTATATTAACGGAGGGGTTGGACGAGCAGTACTTC.

CDR3 loop: CASSFGRVKETQYF. Written as DNA, the CDR3 is TGTGCCAGCAGCTTCGGGAGAGTCAAGGAGACCCAGTACTTC. The chain carries TRBV13 and TRBJ2-5; the D gene is possibly TRBD2 (6 bases). Trimming took 3 bases from V and 5 from J, leaving 13 bases between them. CDR3 length equals 14 residues. CDR1 is PRHDT and CDR2 is FYEKMQ in the germline V gene (reference sequence).

CDR3 protein: CASSLEGLNQPQHF. The CDR3, as DNA: TGCGCCAGCAGCTTGGAGGGACTAAATCAGCCCCAGCATTTT. The chain carries TRBV5-1 and TRBJ1-5, with D perhaps TRBD1 (5 bases). V was trimmed by 0 bases and J by 4 bases, leaving 8 bases between them. The CDR3 sequence is 14 residues long. From germline, CDR1 is SGHRS and CDR2 YFSETQ.

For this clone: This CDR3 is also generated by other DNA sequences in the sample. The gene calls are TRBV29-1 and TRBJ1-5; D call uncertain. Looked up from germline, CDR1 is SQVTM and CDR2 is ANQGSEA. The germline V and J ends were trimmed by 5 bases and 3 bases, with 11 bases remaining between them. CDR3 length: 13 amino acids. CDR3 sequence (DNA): TGCAGCGTTAGGGATAACCACAATCAGCCCCAGCATTTT. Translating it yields CSVRDNHNQPQHF.

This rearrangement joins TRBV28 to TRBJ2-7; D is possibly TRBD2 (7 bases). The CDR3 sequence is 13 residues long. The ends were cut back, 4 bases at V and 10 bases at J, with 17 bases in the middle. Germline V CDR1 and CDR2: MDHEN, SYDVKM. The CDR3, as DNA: TGTGCCAGCAGTTCAGCGGGACAAAGCCCCCAGTACTTC. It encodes CASSSAGQSPQYF. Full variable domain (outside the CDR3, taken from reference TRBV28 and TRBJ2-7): DVKVTQSSRYLVKRTGEKVFLECVQDMDHENMFWYRQDPGLGLRLIYFSYDVKMKEKGDIPEGYSVSREKKERFSLILESASTNQTSMYLCASSSAGQSPQYFGPGTRLTVT.

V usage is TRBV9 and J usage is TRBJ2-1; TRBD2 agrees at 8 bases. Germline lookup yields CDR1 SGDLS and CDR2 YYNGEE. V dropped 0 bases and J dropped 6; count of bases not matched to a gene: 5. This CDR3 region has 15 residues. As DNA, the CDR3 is TGTGCCAGCAGCGTAGAGGTCGGGAGGGCCAATGAGCAGTTCTTC. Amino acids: CASSVEVGRANEQFF.

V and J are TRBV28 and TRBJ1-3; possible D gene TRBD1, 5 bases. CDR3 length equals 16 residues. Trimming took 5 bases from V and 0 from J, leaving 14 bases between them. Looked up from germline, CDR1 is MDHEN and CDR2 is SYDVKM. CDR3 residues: CASSPRGFRSGNTIYF. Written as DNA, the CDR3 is TGTGCCAGCAGTCCGCGGGGGTTCCGCTCTGGAAACACCATATATTTT.